Listed below are T cell receptor beta chains from one sample, sequenced in a study of neurological immune-mediated disorders. Each CDR3 protein gets one entry after TCRdb re-called the 5' RACE reads with MiXCR. The table has approximately 23,000 distinct CDR3 sequences, approximately 13% seen once. Sequencing was done on a sample of CD4+ T cells from blood. The origin of the receptors is a female donor with HTLV-1-associated myelopathy (HAM/TSP). The CDR3 runs from the conserved cysteine through the conserved F or W. A D gene is named only where the DNA matches it firmly. Size is stated for part of the rows, as once, few or many counts, or as a class when the clone is expanded.

J: TRBJ2-5; V: TRBV7-2; D: .; size: many; DNA: TGTGCCAGCACCAAACTAGTGGAAATAGAGACCCAGTACTTC; CDR3: CASTKLVEIETQYF
J: TRBJ2-3; V: TRBV29-1; D: TRBD1; size: many; DNA: TGCAGCGCCACTGCACAGGGGCGGACAGATACGCAGTATTTT; CDR3: CSATAQGRTDTQYF
J: TRBJ2-7; V: TRBV20-1; D: TRBD2; size: few; DNA: TGCAGTGCGCAGATTCCCCCGGGCTCCGGGACTAGCTCCTACGAGCAGTACTTC; CDR3: CSAQIPPGSGTSSYEQYF
J: TRBJ1-5; V: TRBV27; D: .; size: many; DNA: TGTGCCAGCAAACCCTACAGCTCCAATCAGCCCCAGCATTTT; CDR3: CASKPYSSNQPQHF
J: TRBJ1-1; V: TRBV23-1; D: .; size: .; DNA: TGCGCCAGCAGTCGACCAGGAGTGAACACTGAAGCTTTCTTT; CDR3: CASSRPGVNTEAFF
J: TRBJ1-4; V: TRBV20-1; D: .; size: many; DNA: TGCAGTGCTGGCCAAGGGTTGGCTAATGAAAAACTGTTTTTT; CDR3: CSAGQGLANEKLFF
J: TRBJ1-5; V: TRBV20-1; D: .; size: many; DNA: TGCAGTGCTAGAGCGGCGAGGGGCTACAATCAGCCCCAGCATTTT; CDR3: CSARAARGYNQPQHF
J: TRBJ2-5; V: TRBV7-6; D: TRBD1; size: many; DNA: TGTGCCAGCAGCTTTGACAGGGAAGAGACCCAGTACTTC; CDR3: CASSFDREETQYF
J: TRBJ2-1; V: TRBV28; D: TRBD2; size: few; DNA: TGTGCCAGCAGTACACTAGCGGGAGGGGTTAGTGAGCAGTTCTTC; CDR3: CASSTLAGGVSEQFF
J: TRBJ2-3; V: TRBV12-3/TRBV12-4; D: .; size: many; DNA: TGTGCCAGCGTTTTGGGGGATGGAGATACGCAGTATTTT; CDR3: CASVLGDGDTQYF
J: TRBJ2-1; V: TRBV5-1; D: TRBD2; size: many; DNA: TGCGCCAGCAGCTTGGCCGGACTAGCGGGTTGGGATGAGCAGTTCTTC; CDR3: CASSLAGLAGWDEQFF
J: TRBJ2-1; V: TRBV5-1; D: TRBD1; size: many; DNA: TGCGCCAGCACGGGACAGGGGATATGGGAGCAGTTCTTC; CDR3: CASTGQGIWEQFF
J: TRBJ2-2; V: TRBV10-3; D: TRBD2; size: few; DNA: TGTGCCATCAGTGAGTGGAGCGGGGGGACCAACACCGGGGAGCTGTTTTTT; CDR3: CAISEWSGGTNTGELFF
J: TRBJ2-5; V: TRBV6-2/TRBV6-3; D: .; size: many; DNA: TGTGCCAGCAGTAAGGACAGTCAAGAGACCCAGTACTTC; CDR3: CASSKDSQETQYF
J: TRBJ2-3; V: TRBV20-1; D: TRBD2; size: many; DNA: TGCAGTGCTGAGCGGGGGCGTAGCACAGATACGCAGTATTTT; CDR3: CSAERGRSTDTQYF
J: TRBJ2-7; V: TRBV3-1; D: TRBD1; size: many; DNA: TGTGCCAGCAGCCAAGACCCCTCGACAGGGCACCTCTCCTACGAGCAGTACTTC; CDR3: CASSQDPSTGHLSYEQYF
J: TRBJ1-1; V: TRBV20-1; D: TRBD1; size: many; DNA: TGCAGTGCTACTGGGACAGCGAACACTGAAGCTTTCTTT; CDR3: CSATGTANTEAFF
J: TRBJ2-1; V: TRBV29-1; D: .; size: many; DNA: TGCAGCGCTCGGATAACCTACAATGAGCAGTTCTTC; CDR3: CSARITYNEQFF
J: TRBJ2-1; V: TRBV2; D: TRBD2; size: many; DNA: TGTGCCAGCAGTGGTCGGCTAGCGGGATTCTTGCGGCCGTTCTTC; CDR3: CASSGRLAGFLRPFF
J: TRBJ2-2; V: TRBV7-9; D: .; size: many; DNA: TGTGCCAGCAGCTTAGCAGTCGGGGTCGGCACCGGGGAGCTGTTTTTT; CDR3: CASSLAVGVGTGELFF
J: TRBJ2-3; V: TRBV29-1; D: .; size: medium-sized; DNA: TGCAGCGCCGTCCGGGCTGTGGGGGCAGATACGCAGTATTTT; CDR3: CSAVRAVGADTQYF
J: TRBJ1-6; V: TRBV12-3/TRBV12-4; D: .; size: many; DNA: TGTGCCAGCAGCTTACTTAAGTCACCCCTCCACTTT; CDR3: CASSLLKSPLHF
J: TRBJ1-3; V: TRBV7-2; D: .; size: many; DNA: TGTGCCAGCAGCTTCGGGTTGTTTAGCTCTGGAAACACCATATATTTT; CDR3: CASSFGLFSSGNTIYF
J: TRBJ2-5; V: TRBV20-1; D: .; size: .; DNA: TGCAGTGCTAGAGTCCCCGTGACTAGAAAAGAGATCCAGTACTTC; CDR3: CSARVPVTRKEIQYF
J: TRBJ1-5; V: TRBV7-8; D: .; size: medium-sized; DNA: TGTGCCAGCAGCATAACCCCAGGGCATAGCAATCAGCCCCAGCATTTT; CDR3: CASSITPGHSNQPQHF
J: TRBJ2-1; V: TRBV5-5; D: .; size: many; DNA: TGTGCCAGCAGGGCCGGGACCGCGACGGGTGAGCAGTTCTTC; CDR3: CASRAGTATGEQFF
J: TRBJ2-5; V: TRBV20-1; D: .; size: .; DNA: TGCAGTGCAGATGAGGGGGGGGAGACCCAGTACTTC; CDR3: CSADEGGETQYF
J: TRBJ2-7; V: TRBV20-1; D: TRBD2; size: many; DNA: TGCAGTGCCGAATCCAACATAGCGGGACCCTACGAGCAGTACTTC; CDR3: CSAESNIAGPYEQYF
J: TRBJ2-7; V: TRBV30; D: .; size: many; DNA: TGTGCCTGGGGAGAAACCTACGAGCAGTACTTC; CDR3: CAWGETYEQYF
J: TRBJ1-2; V: TRBV4-3; D: .; size: many; DNA: TGCGCCAGCAGCCAAGGGACAGCTGAAGGCTACACCTTC; CDR3: CASSQGTAEGYTF
J: TRBJ2-1; V: TRBV7-9; D: TRBD2; size: many; DNA: TGTGCCAGCAGCTTAGAGCGGGAGGGTTACAATGAGCAGTTCTTC; CDR3: CASSLEREGYNEQFF
J: TRBJ2-5; V: TRBV20-1; D: TRBD2; size: many; DNA: TGCAGTGCTAGAGGCGGGGGAAACCAAGAGACCCAGTACTTC; CDR3: CSARGGGNQETQYF
J: TRBJ1-1; V: TRBV5-1; D: .; size: many; DNA: TGCGCCAGCAGCTTGGGAGGGGCTGGGAACACTGAAGCTTTCTTT; CDR3: CASSLGGAGNTEAFF
J: TRBJ2-1; V: TRBV10-3; D: .; size: medium-sized; DNA: TGTGCCATCAGTGGAGGTGGGGTACTCAATGAGCAGTTCTTC; CDR3: CAISGGGVLNEQFF
J: TRBJ2-1; V: TRBV5-1; D: .; size: many; DNA: TGCGCCAGCAGCTTATTGGACAACGAGCAGTTCTTC; CDR3: CASSLLDNEQFF
J: TRBJ2-3; V: TRBV9; D: TRBD2; size: many; DNA: TGTGCCAGCAGCGATCTAGCGGGGGGGGGGGCAGATACGCAGTATTTT; CDR3: CASSDLAGGGADTQYF
J: TRBJ2-5; V: TRBV7-3; D: TRBD2; size: .; DNA: TGTGCCAGCAGCATTGGGACTAGCGGGACGGAGACCCAGTACTTC; CDR3: CASSIGTSGTETQYF
J: TRBJ2-1; V: TRBV5-1; D: TRBD2; size: many; DNA: TGCGCCAGCAGCAGACTAGCGGGAGCCGCGGGAGGAAATGAGCAGTTCTTC; CDR3: CASSRLAGAAGGNEQFF
J: TRBJ2-5; V: TRBV24-1; D: TRBD2; size: many; DNA: TGTGCCACGGGGAGGGGCGGGCAAGAGACCCAGTACTTC; CDR3: CATGRGGQETQYF
J: TRBJ1-2; V: TRBV14; D: .; size: many; DNA: TGTGCCAGCAGCCAGTGGGGGGGGCAGGTCTTCGGCTACACCTTC; CDR3: CASSQWGGQVFGYTF
J: TRBJ2-1; V: TRBV20-1; D: .; size: many; DNA: TGCAGTGCTCTCCCCCGGCGGGCGAGCTCCTACAATGAGCAGTTCTTC; CDR3: CSALPRRASSYNEQFF
J: TRBJ1-1; V: TRBV6-6; D: .; size: many; DNA: TGTGCCAGCAGCCCCCACCAGGGGAACACTGAAGCTTTCTTT; CDR3: CASSPHQGNTEAFF
J: TRBJ2-3; V: TRBV20-1; D: TRBD1; size: many; DNA: TGCAGTGCTAGAGACAGGGGGAGCACAGATACGCAGTATTTT; CDR3: CSARDRGSTDTQYF
J: TRBJ2-2; V: TRBV3-1; D: .; size: many; DNA: TGTGCCAGCAGCCAAGTTAGGATCGGCGGGGAGCTGTTTTTT; CDR3: CASSQVRIGGELFF
J: TRBJ2-1; V: TRBV2; D: .; size: .; DNA: TGTGCCAGCAGTGAAGGACCAACAGGGGAGCAGTTCTTC; CDR3: CASSEGPTGEQFF
J: TRBJ2-3; V: TRBV5-1; D: .; size: medium-sized; DNA: TGCGCCAGCAGCTTCGCAGGGATTAGCACAGATACGCAGTATTTT; CDR3: CASSFAGISTDTQYF
J: TRBJ2-2; V: TRBV7-3; D: .; size: many; DNA: TGTGCCAGCAGCTTGGGGGAGGGGGCCACCGGGGAGCTGTTTTTT; CDR3: CASSLGEGATGELFF
J: TRBJ1-5; V: TRBV5-1; D: .; size: medium-sized; DNA: TGCGCCAGCAGCTTGGACGGACAGCCCCAGCATTTT; CDR3: CASSLDGQPQHF
J: TRBJ2-2; V: TRBV3-1; D: .; size: many; DNA: TGTGCCAGCAGCCAAGGTTTCGGGGTCACCGGGGAGCTGTTTTTT; CDR3: CASSQGFGVTGELFF
J: TRBJ2-1; V: TRBV10-3; D: TRBD2; size: many; DNA: TGTGCCATTCAGCGGGGGGGCCTCTACAATGAGCAGTTCTTC; CDR3: CAIQRGGLYNEQFF
J: TRBJ1-2; V: TRBV5-1; D: .; size: many; DNA: TGCGCCAGCAGCTTGGCGGTTGGGGATGGCTACACCTTC; CDR3: CASSLAVGDGYTF
J: TRBJ2-3; V: TRBV29-1; D: TRBD2; size: many; DNA: TGCAGCGTAAGACCGGGACTAGCGGGGAGCACAGATACGCAGTATTTT; CDR3: CSVRPGLAGSTDTQYF
J: TRBJ2-7; V: TRBV11-3; D: TRBD2; size: many; DNA: TGTGCCAGCAGCCCTCAAAGCGGGAGAGACTTCTACGAGCAGTACTTC; CDR3: CASSPQSGRDFYEQYF
J: TRBJ2-3; V: TRBV20-1; D: .; size: many; DNA: TGCAGTGCTGGTAGGGCTGAGGGAGATACGCAGTATTTT; CDR3: CSAGRAEGDTQYF
J: TRBJ2-7; V: TRBV6-5; D: .; size: many; DNA: TGTGCCAGCAGAAGGACGGGACCCAACTACGAGCAGTACTTC; CDR3: CASRRTGPNYEQYF
J: TRBJ2-3; V: TRBV7-2; D: TRBD2; size: medium-sized; DNA: TGTGCCAGCAGCCCTCTAGCGGGGGGTCCATGGAGCTCAGATACGCAGTATTTT; CDR3: CASSPLAGGPWSSDTQYF
J: TRBJ1-3; V: TRBV4-1; D: TRBD1; size: many; DNA: TGCGCCAGCAGCAAAGGACAGGGGAGTAACTCTGGAAACACCATATATTTT; CDR3: CASSKGQGSNSGNTIYF
J: TRBJ1-1; V: TRBV5-4; D: .; size: medium-sized; DNA: TGTGCCAGCAGCTTGGCAACGACAGGAAACACTGAAGCTTTCTTT; CDR3: CASSLATTGNTEAFF
J: TRBJ2-2; V: TRBV14; D: .; size: many; DNA: TGTGCCAGCAGCCGGCAAACCGGGGAGCTGTTTTTT; CDR3: CASSRQTGELFF